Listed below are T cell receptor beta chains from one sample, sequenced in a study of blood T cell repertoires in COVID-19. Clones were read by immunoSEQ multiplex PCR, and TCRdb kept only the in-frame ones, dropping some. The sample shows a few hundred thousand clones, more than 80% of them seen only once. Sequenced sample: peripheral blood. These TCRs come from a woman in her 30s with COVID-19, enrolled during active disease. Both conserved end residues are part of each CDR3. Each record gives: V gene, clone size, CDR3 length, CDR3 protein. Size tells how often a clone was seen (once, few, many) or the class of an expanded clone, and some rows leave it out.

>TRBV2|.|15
CASTREGAPNEKLFF
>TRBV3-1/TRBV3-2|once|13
CASSQEQNSPLHF
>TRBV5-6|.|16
CASSGDLGAPSYEQYF
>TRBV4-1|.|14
CASSLGAGGYEQYF
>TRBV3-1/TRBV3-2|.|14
CASKSGISSNEQFF
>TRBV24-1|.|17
CATSDGRLAGAKNIQYF
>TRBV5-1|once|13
CASSLDQGNEQFF
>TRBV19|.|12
CASPRPWAPLHF
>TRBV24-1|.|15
CATSDFGGKADTQYF
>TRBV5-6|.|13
CASSRGAVTEAFF
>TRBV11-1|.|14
CASRDSKSSYEQYF
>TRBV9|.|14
CASSVVLGGTEAFF
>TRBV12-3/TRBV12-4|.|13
CASSLGQWYGYTF
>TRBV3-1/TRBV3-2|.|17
CASSPAAGTGKFYEQYF
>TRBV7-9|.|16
CASSLRQPSPSYEQYF
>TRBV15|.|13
CATSRDQASSQHF
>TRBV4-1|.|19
CASSQDPKGGFANTGELFF
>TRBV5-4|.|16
CASSLGGTGINEKLFF
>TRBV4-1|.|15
CASRPGTVPYNEQFF
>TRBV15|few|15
CATSRDFFRGGELFF
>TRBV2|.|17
CASSGSLGLAEYNEQFF
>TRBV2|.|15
CASSKDISPYNEQFF
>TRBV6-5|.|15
CASSLRDRNTGELFF
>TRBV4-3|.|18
CASSHSQGPGQSTDTQYF
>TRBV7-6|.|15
CASRPGPGGADTQYF
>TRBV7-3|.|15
CASSSSGGLADTQYF
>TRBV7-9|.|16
CASSLGSGTSTDTQYF
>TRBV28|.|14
CASSVAGASYEQYF
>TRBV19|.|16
CASSITGTSGINEQFF
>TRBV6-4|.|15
CASSDAPGTDYGYTF
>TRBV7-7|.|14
CASSLGAGGETQYF
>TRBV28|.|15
CASSLWGQGRNEQFF
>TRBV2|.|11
CASNLAVEQFF
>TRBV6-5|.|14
CASSYVGGNTEAFF
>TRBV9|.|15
CASSVAGLQGTEAFF
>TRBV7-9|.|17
CASSLGRGAGLVGEQFF
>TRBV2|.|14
CASSAPGRTGELFF
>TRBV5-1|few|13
CASMGQGKGGYTF
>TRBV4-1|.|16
CASSPSGTGIFYEQYF
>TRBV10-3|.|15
CAISESQGIQETQYF
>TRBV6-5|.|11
CASNRGPGYTF
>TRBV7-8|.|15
CASSGPPRGAAEAFF
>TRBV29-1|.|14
CSVEILALGDEQFF
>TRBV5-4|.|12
CASSLPEETQYF
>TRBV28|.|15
CASRLSARLYNEQFF
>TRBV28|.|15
CASKEAGGTVQPQHF
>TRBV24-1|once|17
CATSDLEGAVFNQPQHF